This T cell receptor beta chain was identified during a study of blood T cell repertoires in COVID-19. Sequencing used immunoSEQ multiplex PCR; TCRdb keeps in-frame clones, though not all of them. The table shows under 150,000 clones, with approximately 90% occurring only once. CDR3 length: 13 amino acids. CDR1 SGHRS and CDR2 YFSETQ come from the germline V gene. V gave up 7 bases and J gave up 2 bases, with 12 bases separating them. Sample: peripheral blood. The rearrangement joins TRBV5-1 to TRBJ1-1; a possible D gene is TRBD1 (5 bases). The receptor was derived from a man aged 45-60 years with active or convalescent COVID-19. In nucleotides, the CDR3 is TGCGCCAGCTATAGACAGAGAAACACTGAAGCTTTCTTT. This codes for CASYRQRNTEAFF.